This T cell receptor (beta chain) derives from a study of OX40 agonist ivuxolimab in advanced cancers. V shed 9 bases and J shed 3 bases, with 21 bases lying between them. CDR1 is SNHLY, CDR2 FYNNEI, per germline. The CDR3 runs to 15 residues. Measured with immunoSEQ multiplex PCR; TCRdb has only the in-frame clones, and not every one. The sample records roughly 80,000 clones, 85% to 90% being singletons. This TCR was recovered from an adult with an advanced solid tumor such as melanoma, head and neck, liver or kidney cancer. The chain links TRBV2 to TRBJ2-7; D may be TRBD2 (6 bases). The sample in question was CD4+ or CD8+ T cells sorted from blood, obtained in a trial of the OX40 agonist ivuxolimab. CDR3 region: CASVRDFPWDYEQYF. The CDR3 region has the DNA TGTGCCAGTGTCCGGGACTTCCCCTGGGACTACGAGCAGTACTTC.